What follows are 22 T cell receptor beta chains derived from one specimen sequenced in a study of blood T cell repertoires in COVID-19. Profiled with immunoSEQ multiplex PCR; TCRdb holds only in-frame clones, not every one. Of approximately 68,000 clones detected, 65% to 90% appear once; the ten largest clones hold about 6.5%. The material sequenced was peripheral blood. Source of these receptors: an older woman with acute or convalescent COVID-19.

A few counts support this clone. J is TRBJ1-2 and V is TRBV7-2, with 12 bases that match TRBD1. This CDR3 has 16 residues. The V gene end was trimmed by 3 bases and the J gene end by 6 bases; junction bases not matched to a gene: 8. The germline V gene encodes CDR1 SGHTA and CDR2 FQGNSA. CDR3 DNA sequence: TGTGCCAGCAGCTTTCTCCCGGGACAGGGGGCGGATGGCTACACCTTC. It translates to CASSFLPGQGADGYTF.

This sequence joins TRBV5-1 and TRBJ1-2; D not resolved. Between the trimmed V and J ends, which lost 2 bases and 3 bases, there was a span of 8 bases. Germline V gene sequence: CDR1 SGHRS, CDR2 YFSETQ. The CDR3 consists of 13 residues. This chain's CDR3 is CASSFGDHYGYTF. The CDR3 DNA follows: TGCGCCAGCAGCTTCGGGGATCACTATGGCTACACCTTC.

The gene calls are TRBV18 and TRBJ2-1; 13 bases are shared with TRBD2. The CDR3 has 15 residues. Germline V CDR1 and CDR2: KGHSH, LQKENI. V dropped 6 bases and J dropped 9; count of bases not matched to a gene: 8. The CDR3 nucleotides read TGTGCCAGCTCCTACGGACTAGCGGGGGAAGGTGAGCAGTTCTTC. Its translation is CASSYGLAGEGEQFF.

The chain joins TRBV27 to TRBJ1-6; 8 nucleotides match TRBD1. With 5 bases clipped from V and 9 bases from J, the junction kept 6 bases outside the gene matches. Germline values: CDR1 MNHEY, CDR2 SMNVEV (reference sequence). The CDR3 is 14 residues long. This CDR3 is CASSLRTGSSPLHF. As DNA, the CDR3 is TGTGCCAGCAGTCTTAGGACAGGGTCTTCACCCCTCCACTTT.

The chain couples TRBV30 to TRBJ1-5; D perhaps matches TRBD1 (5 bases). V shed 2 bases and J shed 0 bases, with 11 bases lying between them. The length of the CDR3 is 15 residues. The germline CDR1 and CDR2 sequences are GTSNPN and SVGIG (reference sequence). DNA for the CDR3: TGTGCCTGGAGTTTTGGCGACAGTAGCAATCAGCCCCAGCATTTT. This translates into CAWSFGDSSNQPQHF.

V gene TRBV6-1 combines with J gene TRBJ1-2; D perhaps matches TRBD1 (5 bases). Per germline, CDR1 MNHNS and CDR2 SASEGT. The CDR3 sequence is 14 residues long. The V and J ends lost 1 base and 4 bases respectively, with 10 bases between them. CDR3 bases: TGTGCCAGCAGTGAAGGGGGCATCCCCTATGGCTACACCTTC. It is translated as CASSEGGIPYGYTF.

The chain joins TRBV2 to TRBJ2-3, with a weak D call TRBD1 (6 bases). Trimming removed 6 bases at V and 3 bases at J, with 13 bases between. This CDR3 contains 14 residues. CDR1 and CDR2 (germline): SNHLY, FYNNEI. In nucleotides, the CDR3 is TGTGCCAGCAGCGACCGAACAGGGACAGATACGCAGTATTTT. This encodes CASSDRTGTDTQYF.

The CDR3 sequence: CASTPGTANYGYTF. CDR3 bases: TGTGCCAGCACGCCCGGGACAGCTAACTATGGCTACACCTTC. This chain uses TRBV5-4 with TRBJ1-2; TRBD1 aligns across 7 bases. Germline-derived CDR1 and CDR2 are SGHNT and YYREEE (reference sequence). The trim removed 6 bases at V and 0 bases at J, leaving 5 bases unmatched. The CDR3 consists of 14 residues. The full variable domain, its missing parts supplied by reference TRBV5-4 and TRBJ1-2, is ETGVTQSPTHLIKTRGQQVTLRCSSQSGHNTVSWYQQALGQGPQFIFQYYREEENGRGNFPPRFSGLQFPNYSSELNVNALELDDSALYLCASTPGTANYGYTFGSGTRLTVV.

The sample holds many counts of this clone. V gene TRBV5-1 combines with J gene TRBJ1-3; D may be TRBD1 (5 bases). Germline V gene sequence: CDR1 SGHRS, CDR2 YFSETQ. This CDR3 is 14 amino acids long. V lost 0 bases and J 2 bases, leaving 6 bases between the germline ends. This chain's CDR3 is CASSLVGAGNTIYF. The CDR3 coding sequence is TGCGCCAGCAGCTTGGTAGGGGCTGGAAACACCATATATTTT. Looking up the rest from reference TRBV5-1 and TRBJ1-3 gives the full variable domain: KAGVTQTPRYLIKTRGQQVTLSCSPISGHRSVSWYQQTPGQGLQFLFEYFSETQRNKGNFPGRFSGRQFSNSRSEMNVSTLELGDSALYLCASSLVGAGNTIYFGEGSWLTVV.

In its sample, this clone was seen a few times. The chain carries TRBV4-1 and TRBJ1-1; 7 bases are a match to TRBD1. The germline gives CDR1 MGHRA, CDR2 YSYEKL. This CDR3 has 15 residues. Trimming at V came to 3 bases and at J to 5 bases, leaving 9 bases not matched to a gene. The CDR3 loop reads CASSQGTTGRTEAFF. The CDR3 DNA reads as TGCGCCAGCAGCCAGGGCACGACAGGGAGAACTGAAGCTTTCTTT.

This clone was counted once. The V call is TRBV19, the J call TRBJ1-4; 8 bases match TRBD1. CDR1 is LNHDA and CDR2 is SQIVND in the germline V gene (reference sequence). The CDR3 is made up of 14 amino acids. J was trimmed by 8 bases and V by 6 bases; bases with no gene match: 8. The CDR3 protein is CASRNQGAGEKLFF. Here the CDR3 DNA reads TGTGCCAGTAGAAACCAGGGGGCGGGAGAAAAACTGTTTTTT.

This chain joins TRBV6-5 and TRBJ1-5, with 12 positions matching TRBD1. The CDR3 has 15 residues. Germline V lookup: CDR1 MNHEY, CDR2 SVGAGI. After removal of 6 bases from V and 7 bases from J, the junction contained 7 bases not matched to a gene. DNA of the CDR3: TGTGCCAGCAGAACCTCCGGGACAGGGGGCCAGCCCCAGCATTTT. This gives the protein CASRTSGTGGQPQHF.

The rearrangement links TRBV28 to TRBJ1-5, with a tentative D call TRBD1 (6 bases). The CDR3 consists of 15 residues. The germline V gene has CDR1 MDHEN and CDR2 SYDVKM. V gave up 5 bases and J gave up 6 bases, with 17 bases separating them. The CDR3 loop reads CASSEQGGGGQPQHF. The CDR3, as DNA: TGTGCCAGCAGTGAACAGGGAGGGGGGGGTCAGCCCCAGCATTTT.

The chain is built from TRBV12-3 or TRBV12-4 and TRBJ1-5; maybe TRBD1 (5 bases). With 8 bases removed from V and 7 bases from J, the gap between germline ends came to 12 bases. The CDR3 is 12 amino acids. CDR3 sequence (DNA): TGTGCCAGCGCCTCAGGGCGGCAGCCCCAGCATTTT. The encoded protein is CASASGRQPQHF.

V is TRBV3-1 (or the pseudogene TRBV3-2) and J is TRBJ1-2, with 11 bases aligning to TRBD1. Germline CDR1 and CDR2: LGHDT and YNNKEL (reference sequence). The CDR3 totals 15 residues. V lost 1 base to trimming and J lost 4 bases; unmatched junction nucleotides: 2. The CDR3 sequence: CASSQAGQGGYGYTF. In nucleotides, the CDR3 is TGTGCCAGCAGCCAAGCGGGACAGGGGGGCTATGGCTACACCTTC.

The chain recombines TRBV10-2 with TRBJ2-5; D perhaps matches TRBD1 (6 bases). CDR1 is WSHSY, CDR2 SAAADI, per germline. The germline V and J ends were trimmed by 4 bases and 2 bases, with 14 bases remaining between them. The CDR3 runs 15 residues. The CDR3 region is CASSALMTGQETQYF. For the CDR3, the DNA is TGCGCCAGCAGTGCCCTAATGACAGGTCAAGAGACCCAGTACTTC.

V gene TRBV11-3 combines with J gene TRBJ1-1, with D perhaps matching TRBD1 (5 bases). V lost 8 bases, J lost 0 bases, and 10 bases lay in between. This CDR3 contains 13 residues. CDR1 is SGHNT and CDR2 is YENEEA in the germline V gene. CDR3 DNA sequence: TGTGCCAGCGGTCAGGGCATGAACACTGAAGCTTTCTTT. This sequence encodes CASGQGMNTEAFF.

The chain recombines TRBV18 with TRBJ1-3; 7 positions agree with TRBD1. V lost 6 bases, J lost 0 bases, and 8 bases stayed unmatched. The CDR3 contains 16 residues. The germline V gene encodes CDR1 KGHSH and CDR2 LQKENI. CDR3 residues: CASSTATGLSGNTIYF. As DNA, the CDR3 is TGTGCCAGCTCGACCGCGACAGGGCTCTCTGGAAACACCATATATTTT.

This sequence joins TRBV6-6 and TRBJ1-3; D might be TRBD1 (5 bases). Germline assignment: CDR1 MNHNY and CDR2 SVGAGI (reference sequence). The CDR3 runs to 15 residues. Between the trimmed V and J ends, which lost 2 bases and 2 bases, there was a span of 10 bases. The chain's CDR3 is CASSYVTVTGNTIYF. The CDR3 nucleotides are TGTGCCAGCAGTTACGTGACAGTTACTGGAAACACCATATATTTT.

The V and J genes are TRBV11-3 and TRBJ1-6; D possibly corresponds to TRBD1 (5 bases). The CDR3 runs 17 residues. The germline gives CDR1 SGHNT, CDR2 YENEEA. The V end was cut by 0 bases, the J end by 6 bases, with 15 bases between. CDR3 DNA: TGTGCCAGCAGCTTAGAGAGGACACGGGGAGGTAATTCACCCCTCCACTTT. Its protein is CASSLERTRGGNSPLHF.

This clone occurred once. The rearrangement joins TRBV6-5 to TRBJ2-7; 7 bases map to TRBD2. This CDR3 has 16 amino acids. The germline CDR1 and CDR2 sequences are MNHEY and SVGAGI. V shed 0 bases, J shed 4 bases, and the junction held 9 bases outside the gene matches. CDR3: CASSYSGGGGSYEQYF. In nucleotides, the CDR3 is TGTGCCAGCAGTTACTCTGGAGGCGGGGGATCATACGAGCAGTACTTC.

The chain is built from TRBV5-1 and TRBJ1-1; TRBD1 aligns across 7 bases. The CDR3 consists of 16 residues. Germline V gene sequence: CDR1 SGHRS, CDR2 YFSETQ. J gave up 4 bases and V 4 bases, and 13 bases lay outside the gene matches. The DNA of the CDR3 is TGCGCCAGCAGCCCCGCGATTGACAGGGTAGGCACTGAAGCTTTCTTT. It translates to CASSPAIDRVGTEAFF.